The T cell receptor beta chain described here comes from a study of identical twins (TCRdb year 2016). Turning to the overall study: TCR alpha and beta repertoires from monozygotic twins, unrelated adults of various ages and cord blood were deep-sequenced to test whether fetal clonotypes persist. Replicate twin experiments were performed at different times using different library preparation protocols to rule out contamination.

Results and caveats for the whole study, not just this receptor: In monozygotic twins, out-of-frame TCR alpha sharing was systematically underestimated by recombination models, although the models agreed with sharing between unrelated individuals. Fewer insertions were carried by abundant cord blood beta clonotypes, a similar but weaker trend appeared in young adult naive repertoires, and no such trend appeared in memory repertoires. Out-of-frame TCR alpha sequences shared between twins showed an excess of low generation-probability sequences compared with coincidental sharing between unrelated individuals. Invariant T cells such as MAIT and iNKT could partly confound zero-insertion analyses, although diverse VJ usage argued against such confounding for most clonotypes. Because the same donors could not be followed over many years, conclusions were based on cross-sectional statistical analysis. In beta out-of-frame sequences, excess twin sharing was weaker, because having fewer shared sequences lowered the signal-to-noise ratio.

This clonotype was picked up a small number of times. The target of this receptor is not known. Base quality data are lacking; no much larger clone is found one base away. All donors were healthy Caucasians. The library came from 5' RACE. TCRdb lists the instrument as Illumina HiSeq 2000. A universal primer binding site was added through template switching, and the final cDNA carried a unique molecular identifier so that TCR cDNA molecules could be counted accurately. First-strand cDNA for TCR alpha and beta chains was synthesized from specific primers in the conserved constant-segment region. To control for contamination, every cDNA library carried two barcodes: a SMART-Mk sample barcode plus Illumina barcodes. TruSeq adapter sequences, together with Illumina sample barcodes, were added in two successive PCR steps. The TCR alpha and beta cDNA libraries were sequenced on the Illumina HiSeq platform using custom primers. Per the authors' processing: Raw reads were processed with MiGEC to extract unique molecular identifiers, and MiXCR was used to determine CDR3 positions. Recombination models were inferred per individual with the repgenHMM and IGoR tools using an EM algorithm. The tcR package in R was used for shared clonotype analysis, with sharing normalized by the product of cloneset sizes. To study raw recombination free of thymic and clonal selection effects, out-of-frame nonproductive sequences were analyzed. Through fastp at Q25 and MiXCR, TCRdb rebuilt clones from the public reads, retaining in-frame beta chains. Every CDR3 protein is listed once, alongside the most common genes and DNA of its rows. In this record, the V and J calls reflect TCRdb's handling and not the investigators' own analysis. This sample gives about 1.7 million distinct CDR3 sequences in total; under 35% of them show up just once. About 0.27% of the sample lies in the top ten.

Cut back by 6 bases and 2 bases, the V and J ends lie 14 bases apart. The CDR3 numbers 13 residues from cysteine through phenylalanine. CDR3 DNA only is kept here, 39 bases in frame from base 1. CDR1 is given as DFQATT and CDR2 as SNEGSKA, both from the germline V gene (reference sequence). The chain uses TRBV20-1 and TRBJ2-7; a confident D gene designation cannot be given. This TCR was sampled from a newborn girl in good health. Sample: cord blood. The CDR3 reads CSAKKDPPYEQYF. The base sequence is TGCAGTGCCAAAAAGGATCCTCCCTACGAGCAGTACTTC.